One sample yielded the 29 T cell receptor beta chains listed below, sequenced in a study of T cell responses to AZD1222 COVID-19 vaccine (dated by TCRdb to 2020 to 2023). The sample's time point label is to be understood as: baseline before first vaccination. Libraries came from the immunoSEQ multiplex PCR assay. The table was pulled from immuneACCESS by TCRdb, which kept in-frame rearrangements only. Such tables lose some clones; where checked, under half of the loss comes from unresolved V genes, and the rest has no known cause. The sample yields roughly 250,000 clones; over 85% were counted once. The ten largest clones take up around 0.6% of the sample. The sample consisted of peripheral blood, taken on day 0 of AZD1222 vaccination. The receptors were gathered from an adult in good health.

The rearrangement joins TRBV5-1 to TRBJ2-3; 8 bases match TRBD1. The J segment lost 1 base and the V segment lost 0 bases, leaving 1 base of the junction unmatched. Germline V gives CDR1 SGHRS, CDR2 YFSETQ. This CDR3 has 15 amino acids. CDR3 coding DNA: TGCGCCAGCAGCTTGGTGGGACAGGGCACAGATACGCAGTATTTT. Its translation is CASSLVGQGTDTQYF. Drawing the rest from reference TRBV5-1 and TRBJ2-3, the complete variable domain is KAGVTQTPRYLIKTRGQQVTLSCSPISGHRSVSWYQQTPGQGLQFLFEYFSETQRNKGNFPGRFSGRQFSNSRSEMNVSTLELGDSALYLCASSLVGQGTDTQYFGPGTRLTVL.

For this clone: The sample contains more than one DNA sequence encoding this CDR3. V usage is TRBV5-1 and J usage is TRBJ1-1; D gene uncertain. From germline, CDR1 is SGHRS and CDR2 YFSETQ. The CDR3 totals 13 residues. The germline V and J ends were trimmed by 2 bases and 5 bases, with 10 bases remaining between them. The CDR3: CASSLDGETEAFF. The CDR3 DNA reads TGCGCCAGCAGCTTAGATGGTGAGACTGAAGCTTTCTTT.

The chain carries TRBV6-5 and TRBJ2-3, with 10 bases that match TRBD2. The CDR3 consists of 16 residues. Germline V gene lookup returns CDR1 MNHEY and CDR2 SVGAGI. Losses at the gene ends were 2 bases for V and 0 bases for J; bases not matched to a gene: 2. DNA of the CDR3: TGTGCCAGCAGTTACGGAGCGGGAGGGAGCACAGATACGCAGTATTTT. Its protein product is CASSYGAGGSTDTQYF.

This clone has just a few counts. The chain's CDR3 is CASSLGRDSNTGELFF. The CDR3, as DNA: TGTGCCAGCAGCCTAGGGCGAGACTCTAACACCGGGGAGCTGTTTTTT. The gene calls are TRBV11-3 and TRBJ2-2; no reliable D call. Per the germline V gene, CDR1 is SGHNT and CDR2 is YENEEA. Between the trimmed V and J ends, which lost 5 bases and 2 bases, there was a span of 15 bases. The CDR3 contains 16 residues.

CDR3 nucleotides: TGTGCCAGCAGGATGAGGACAGGGGGTCAGCCCCAGCATTTT. Encoded protein: CASRMRTGGQPQHF. This chain joins TRBV6-5 and TRBJ1-5, with TRBD1 matching over 10 bases. V was clipped by 6 bases and J by 6 bases; unmatched bases: 5. CDR1 and CDR2 (germline): MNHEY, SVGAGI. The CDR3 totals 14 residues.

About this clone itself: The same CDR3 is also encoded by other DNA sequences in this sample. The V call is TRBV4-3, the J call TRBJ2-7; unclear D gene. Trimming shortened V by 0 bases and J by 3 bases, and 9 bases separated the two germline ends. CDR1 is LGHNA and CDR2 is YSLEER in the germline V gene. The CDR3 consists of 14 residues. The CDR3 protein is CASSQDRNSYEQYF. CDR3 in DNA: TGCGCCAGCAGCCAAGATAGGAACAGCTACGAGCAGTACTTC.

This chain connects TRBV7-6 to TRBJ1-1; TRBD1 aligns across 7 bases. This CDR3 contains 13 residues. J gave up 1 base and V 5 bases, and 1 base lay outside the gene matches. CDR1 is SGHVS, CDR2 FNYEAQ, per germline. CDR3: CASSGDRNTEAFF. In nucleotides, the CDR3 is TGTGCCAGCAGCGGGGACAGGAACACTGAAGCTTTCTTT.

The CDR3 protein is CASSAQPVVESPLHF. CDR3 bases: TGTGCCAGCAGTGCCCAGCCCGTCGTAGAGTCACCCCTCCACTTT. The V call is TRBV6-4, the J call TRBJ1-6; D not certain. The CDR3 totals 15 residues. Deletions cut 4 bases from V and 10 bases from J, with 17 bases between. Germline lookup yields CDR1 MRHNA and CDR2 SNTAGT.

The chain is built from TRBV27 and TRBJ1-5; TRBD1 might be the D (5 bases). Germline V gene data show CDR1 as MNHEY and CDR2 as SMNVEV (reference sequence). The ends were cut back, 8 bases at V and 4 bases at J, with 9 bases in the middle. The CDR3 runs 12 residues. The CDR3 reads CASWGINQPQHF. CDR3 nucleotide sequence: TGTGCCAGCTGGGGGATAAATCAGCCCCAGCATTTT.

This chain connects TRBV5-1 to TRBJ1-3; D is unresolved. The V and J ends lost 0 bases and 1 base respectively, with 5 bases between them. The V gene's germline CDR1 is SGHRS and CDR2 YFSETQ. The CDR3 runs to 14 residues. The CDR3 spells CASSLEPSGNTIYF. The CDR3 nucleotides read TGCGCCAGCAGCTTGGAGCCATCTGGAAACACCATATATTTT.

The V call is TRBV14, the J call TRBJ2-4, with a tentative D call TRBD2 (5 bases). This CDR3 is built from 15 residues. Trimming cost V 3 bases and J 1 base, with 10 bases left between them. The germline CDR1 and CDR2 sequences are SGHDN and FVKESK. CDR3 loop: CASSQPRGAKNIQYF. DNA of the CDR3: TGTGCCAGCAGCCAGCCTCGCGGGGCCAAAAACATTCAGTACTTC.

V is TRBV28 and J is TRBJ1-6; maybe TRBD1 (5 bases). In germline, CDR1 is MDHEN, CDR2 SYDVKM. CDR3 size: 17 residues. The V end lost 6 bases, the J end lost 9 bases, and 24 bases lay between the germline ends. The CDR3 reads CASSSPSGTPAGSPLHF. The DNA of the CDR3 is TGTGCCAGCAGCTCCCCCTCCGGGACCCCGGCGGGTTCACCCCTCCACTTT.

This chain joins TRBV5-4 and TRBJ1-1; TRBD1 is a possible D gene (5 bases). The CDR3 sequence is 13 residues long. V lost 2 bases and J lost 2, with 7 bases in between. Germline V gene lookup returns CDR1 SGHNT and CDR2 YYREEE (reference sequence). CDR3 region: CASSFTGNTEAFF. The CDR3 coding sequence is TGTGCCAGCAGCTTCACAGGTAACACTGAAGCTTTCTTT. The complete variable domain, with remaining parts taken from reference TRBV5-4 and TRBJ1-1, reads ETGVTQSPTHLIKTRGQQVTLRCSSQSGHNTVSWYQQALGQGPQFIFQYYREEENGRGNFPPRFSGLQFPNYSSELNVNALELDDSALYLCASSFTGNTEAFFGQGTRLTVV.

The rearrangement uses TRBV29-1 and TRBJ1-2; a possible D gene is TRBD1 (6 bases). The CDR3 covers 12 residues. Germline CDR1 reads SQVTM; CDR2 reads ANQGSEA. Trimming took off 1 base at V and 7 bases at J, with 10 bases between the two ends. The CDR3 bases are TGCAGCGTTGAAGGAAAAGGGGGTGGCTACACCTTC. Amino acid sequence: CSVEGKGGGYTF.

This chain uses TRBV19 with TRBJ2-1; D is unclear. V lost 3 bases and J 3 bases, leaving 6 bases between the germline ends. This CDR3 region has 13 residues. Per germline, CDR1 LNHDA and CDR2 SQIVND (reference sequence). The CDR3 spells CASSIANYNEQFF. The CDR3 DNA sequence: TGTGCCAGTAGTATCGCGAACTACAATGAGCAGTTCTTC. Looking up the rest from reference TRBV19 and TRBJ2-1 gives the full variable domain: DGGITQSPKYLFRKEGQNVTLSCEQNLNHDAMYWYRQDPGQGLRLIYYSQIVNDFQKGDIAEGYSVSREKKESFPLTVTSAQKNPTAFYLCASSIANYNEQFFGPGTRLTVL.

The rearrangement links TRBV7-3 to TRBJ2-1; 11 bases map to TRBD2. Germline V gives CDR1 SGHTA, CDR2 FQGTGA. The CDR3 extends over 16 amino acids. V was clipped by 5 bases and J by 1 base; unmatched bases: 4. The CDR3 spells CASSTLAGGSYNEQFF. In DNA form, the CDR3 reads TGTGCCAGCAGCACCTTAGCGGGAGGGTCCTACAATGAGCAGTTCTTC. Based on the CDR3 plus reference TRBV7-3 and TRBJ2-1, the full variable domain is GAGVSQTPSNKVTEKGKYVELRCDPISGHTALYWYRQSLGQGPEFLIYFQGTGAADDSGLPNDRFFAVRPEGSVSTLKIQRTERGDSAVYLCASSTLAGGSYNEQFFGPGTRLTVL.

This chain joins TRBV12-3 or TRBV12-4 and TRBJ1-1, with D unresolved. This CDR3 contains 13 residues. Trimming took 0 bases from V and 4 from J, leaving 6 bases between them. The CDR3 loop is CASSLAAGTEAFF. The CDR3 nucleotides are TGTGCCAGCAGTTTAGCCGCGGGCACTGAAGCTTTCTTT.

V gene TRBV5-3 combines with J gene TRBJ2-3, with a possible D match to TRBD2 (5 bases). TRBV5-3 is an ORF, and what it does is uncertain. The CDR3 loop spans 14 amino acids. Trimming shortened V by 4 bases and J by 1 base, and 10 bases separated the two germline ends. CDR3 DNA sequence: TGTGCCAGAAGCGACGGGATTCGCACAGATACGCAGTATTTT. It is translated as CARSDGIRTDTQYF.

Details on this clone: At the DNA level, this CDR3 is encoded by other sequences in the same sample as well. The chain couples TRBV13 to TRBJ1-6; TRBD1 might be the D (5 bases). The CDR3 has 14 residues. The germline V gene has CDR1 PRHDT and CDR2 FYEKMQ (reference sequence). The ends were cut back, 3 bases at V and 10 bases at J, with 13 bases in the middle. CDR3 sequence reads: CASSLGQGNSPLHF. The DNA of the CDR3 is TGTGCCAGCAGCTTGGGGCAGGGAAACTCACCCCTCCACTTT.

The J gene is TRBJ2-6, the V gene TRBV5-4, with 7 bases fitting TRBD1. Germline V gene lookup returns CDR1 SGHNT and CDR2 YYREEE (reference sequence). CDR3 length equals 16 residues. With V trimmed by 0 bases and J by 2 bases, 2 bases remained unmatched. CDR3 nucleotides: TGTGCCAGCAGCTTGGGCCAGGGGGCTGGGGCCAACGTCCTGACTTTC. Its translation is CASSLGQGAGANVLTF.

The chain couples TRBV6-2 or TRBV6-3 to TRBJ1-2, with TRBD1 as a possible D gene (6 bases). The ends were cut back, 5 bases at V and 5 bases at J, with 18 bases in the middle. There are 15 residues in the CDR3. In germline, CDR1 is MNHEY, CDR2 SVGEGT. This CDR3 reads CASSRTGGLPYGYTF. The CDR3 bases are TGTGCCAGCAGTAGGACGGGGGGGCTCCCGTATGGCTACACCTTC.

The chain joins TRBV7-6 to TRBJ2-7; D possibly corresponds to TRBD1 (5 bases). V lost 3 bases, J lost 0 bases, and 15 bases lay in between. Germline V gives CDR1 SGHVS, CDR2 FNYEAQ. This CDR3 region has 16 residues. Here the CDR3 DNA reads TGTGCCAGCAGCTTGTCTCAACAGGCCATCTCCTACGAGCAGTACTTC. Translation gives CASSLSQQAISYEQYF.

This clone has only a few counts. The chain joins TRBV19 to TRBJ2-1, with D possibly TRBD2 on 5 matching bases. This CDR3 region has 15 residues. CDR1 and CDR2 from the germline V gene are LNHDA and SQIVND (reference sequence). V was clipped by 4 bases and J by 1 base, with 11 bases between them. In nucleotides, the CDR3 is TGTGCCAGTAGTAGGAGGACGGATTCCTACAATGAGCAGTTCTTC. Translated, it gives CASSRRTDSYNEQFF.

CDR3 in DNA: TGTGCCAGCAGCGTGCAGGGTGGCAATGGCTACACCTTC. Translation gives CASSVQGGNGYTF. The chain uses TRBV9 and TRBJ1-2; D is possibly TRBD1 (5 bases). The CDR3 loop spans 13 amino acids. CDR1 is SGDLS and CDR2 is YYNGEE in the germline V gene. The germline V and J ends were trimmed by 2 bases and 6 bases, with 11 bases remaining between them.

V is TRBV20-1 and J is TRBJ1-2; 9 bases agree with TRBD1. V was pared by 3 bases and J by 4 bases, with 6 bases of the junction left unmatched. Germline assignment: CDR1 DFQATT and CDR2 SNEGSKA (reference sequence). This CDR3 has 14 amino acids. CDR3 sequence: CSASPDRGGYGYTF. The CDR3, as DNA: TGCAGTGCTAGTCCTGACAGGGGGGGCTATGGCTACACCTTC.

The rearrangement links TRBV28 to TRBJ1-4, with 9 bases that match TRBD1. The ends lost 10 bases at V and 9 bases at J; junction bases unmatched: 15. The CDR3 length is 15 residues. Per the germline V gene, CDR1 is MDHEN and CDR2 is SYDVKM. CDR3 nucleotide sequence: TGTGCCACCCACGGGGGACAGGGAGGATCGAAAAAACTGTTTTTT. It is translated as CATHGGQGGSKKLFF.

The rearrangement uses TRBV5-1 and TRBJ2-3; 14 nucleotides match TRBD2. With V trimmed by 1 base and J by 4 bases, 2 bases remained unmatched. This CDR3 has 16 residues. Germline values: CDR1 SGHRS, CDR2 YFSETQ. CDR3 loop: CASSLSTSGGADTQYF. CDR3 in DNA: TGCGCCAGCAGCTTGTCGACTAGCGGGGGGGCAGATACGCAGTATTTT.

The chain carries TRBV5-4 and TRBJ1-2, with unresolved D. Trimming pared 0 bases from V and 4 bases from J, leaving 13 bases between. This CDR3 has 15 residues. CDR1 is SGHNT, CDR2 YYREEE, per germline (reference sequence). The CDR3 DNA reads TGTGCCAGCAGCTTGGGAGATCCAGGAGTCTATGGCTACACCTTC. This gives the protein CASSLGDPGVYGYTF.

V usage is TRBV12-2 and J usage is TRBJ1-2; the table's D call, TRBD1, was not checked against the DNA. TRBV12-2 is given as a pseudogene. CDR3 size: 15 residues. The CDR3 loop is CASPLAHRSYYGYTF. The DNA of the CDR3 is TGTGCAAGTCCCCTAGCCCACAGGAGCTACTATGGCTACACCTTC.